This T cell receptor (beta chain) was recovered during a study of long-term antiretroviral therapy in people with HIV. The CDR3 sequence is 15 residues long. Germline V gene data show CDR1 as SGHNT and CDR2 as YENEEA. Between the trimmed V and J ends, which lost 4 bases and 1 base, there was a span of 13 bases. The immunoSEQ assay was v3.0, run at survey level. Data came from immunoSEQ multiplex PCR; TCRdb stores just in-frame clones and leaves some out. The top ten hold over 5.5% of the sample, which has 30,000 to 50,000 clones, around 85% seen once. Broader study findings: Diversity increased after ART yet remained lower than in transplant donor controls. When set beside controls, HIV repertoires had CDR3 length ranges that were narrower. Regardless of time point, clones expanded before ART dominated the repertoire.

Concerning this clone itself: Its target is not known.

This TCR was sampled from a woman aged 45 to 65 with HIV. Sequencing used unsorted PBMCs, obtained 3.1 years after starting antiretroviral therapy. The chain is built from TRBV11-3 and TRBJ1-1; D possibly corresponds to TRBD1 (6 bases). The DNA for the CDR3 is TGTGCCAGCAGCTCGGGGGGGGCGGGGAACACTGAAGCTTTCTTT. Its protein is CASSSGGAGNTEAFF.